A single T cell receptor beta chain is shown here with its context. These data belong to a study of preoperative IRX-2 immunotherapy in early breast cancer. The treatment here: preoperative locoregional IRX-2 cytokine immunotherapy. Preoperative locoregional IRX-2 cytokine immunotherapy was tested in the phase Ib source study. Method: immunoSEQ multiplex PCR; TCRdb's copy keeps in-frame clones and lacks some. The repertoire holds tens of thousands of clones, with roughly four fifths as singletons. This CDR3 is 17 amino acids long. Germline CDR1 SGHRS, CDR2 YFSETQ. V lost 3 bases, J lost 1 base, and 6 bases stayed unmatched.

This receptor was obtained from a human donor with breast cancer. V gene TRBV5-1 combines with J gene TRBJ2-3; 12 nucleotides line up with TRBD2. The sequencing here drew on lymph node tissue, taken after IRX-2 immunotherapy. CDR3 sequence: CASSWTSGDLGTDTQYF. The CDR3 DNA follows: TGCGCCAGCAGCTGGACTAGCGGGGACCTCGGCACAGATACGCAGTATTTT.